This TCR beta chain was obtained from a study of blood T cell repertoires in COVID-19. Study-wide background: From the United States, Italy and Spain came samples of acute and convalescent COVID-19. PBMCs, B-cell-depleted T cells, or T cells were the source of the cDNA or gDNA that made up the material.

Authors' analysis steps: Amplifying reference gene primers gave estimates of nucleated cell counts. The repertoire was sequenced with immunoSEQ multiplex PCR; TCRdb's copy has only in-frame clones and lacks some. V and J calls and clone size come straight from that table; D and trimming were deduced from the DNA. The table shows some 80,000 clones, with approximately 80% occurring only once. This clone showed up just a few times. The specimen was peripheral blood. The TCR originated in a woman aged 50 to 60 with acute or convalescent COVID-19.

CDR3 amino acids: CASSVTDMGLANEQYF. CDR3 DNA sequence: TGTGCCAGCAGTGTAACCGACATGGGACTAGCGAACGAGCAGTACTTC. The chain couples TRBV7-3 to TRBJ2-7; 10 bases are shared with TRBD2. With V trimmed by 6 bases and J by 5 bases, 13 bases remained unmatched. This CDR3 is built from 16 residues. CDR1 SGHTA and CDR2 FQGTGA come from the germline V gene.